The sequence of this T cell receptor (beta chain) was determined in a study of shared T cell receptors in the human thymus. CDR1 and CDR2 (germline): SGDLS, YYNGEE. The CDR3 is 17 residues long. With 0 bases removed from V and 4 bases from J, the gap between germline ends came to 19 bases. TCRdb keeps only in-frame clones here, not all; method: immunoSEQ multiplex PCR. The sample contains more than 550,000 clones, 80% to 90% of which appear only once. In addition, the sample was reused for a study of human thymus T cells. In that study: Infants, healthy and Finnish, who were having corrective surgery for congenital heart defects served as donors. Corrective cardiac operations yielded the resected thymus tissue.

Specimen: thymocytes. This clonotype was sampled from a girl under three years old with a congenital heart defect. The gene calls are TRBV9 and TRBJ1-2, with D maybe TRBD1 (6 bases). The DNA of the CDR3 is TGTGCCAGCAGCGTAGATTTAGGGAGAACAGGGCTCTATGGCTACACCTTC. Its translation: CASSVDLGRTGLYGYTF.